The present T cell receptor (beta chain) was sequenced within a study of T cell changes during pregnancy in multiple sclerosis. Data came from immunoSEQ multiplex PCR; TCRdb stores just in-frame clones and leaves some out. The repertoire holds about 51,000 clones, with around 92% as singletons. Sequences were derived from CD4+ T cells from peripheral blood mononuclear cells, sampled in the third trimester of pregnancy. This TCR came from a female donor with multiple sclerosis, enrolled in a pregnancy study.

CDR3 amino acids: CASSFNLGHLNRETQYF. CDR3 nucleotides: TGCGCCAGCAGCTTTAATCTAGGACATCTCAATCGGGAGACCCAGTACTTC. The J gene is TRBJ2-5, the V gene TRBV5-1; D perhaps matches TRBD1 (5 bases). The CDR3 spans 17 residues. The V gene's germline CDR1 is SGHRS and CDR2 YFSETQ. V lost 2 bases to trimming and J lost 5 bases, with 22 bases between them.